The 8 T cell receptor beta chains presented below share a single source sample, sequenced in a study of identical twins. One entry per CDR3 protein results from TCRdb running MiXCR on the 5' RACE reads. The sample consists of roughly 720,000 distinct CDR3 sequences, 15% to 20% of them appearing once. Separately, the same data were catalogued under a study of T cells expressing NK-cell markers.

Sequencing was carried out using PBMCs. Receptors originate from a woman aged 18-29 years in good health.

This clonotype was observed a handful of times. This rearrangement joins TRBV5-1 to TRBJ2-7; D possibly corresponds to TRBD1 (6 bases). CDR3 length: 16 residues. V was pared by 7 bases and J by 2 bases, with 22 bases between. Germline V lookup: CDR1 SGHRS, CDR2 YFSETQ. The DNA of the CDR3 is TGCGCCAGCGCACCGAGAGCAACAGGGCCGACCTACGAGCAGTACTTC. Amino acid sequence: CASAPRATGPTYEQYF.

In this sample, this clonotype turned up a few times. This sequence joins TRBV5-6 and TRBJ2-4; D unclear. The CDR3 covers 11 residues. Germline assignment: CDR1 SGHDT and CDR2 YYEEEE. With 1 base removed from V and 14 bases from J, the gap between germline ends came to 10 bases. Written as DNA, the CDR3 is TGTGCCAGCAGCTTGAGCGAGGTTGAGTACTTC. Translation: CASSLSEVEYF.

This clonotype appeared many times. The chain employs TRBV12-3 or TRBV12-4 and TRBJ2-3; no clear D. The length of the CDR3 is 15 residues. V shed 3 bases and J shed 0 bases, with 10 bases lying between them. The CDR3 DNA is TGTGCCAGCAGTTTTATGGGGTCTAGCACAGATACGCAGTATTTT. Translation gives CASSFMGSSTDTQYF.

The CDR3 is CASSLNHAASGLSGELFF. The CDR3 bases are TGTGCCAGCAGCTTAAATCACGCGGCTAGCGGATTGTCCGGGGAGCTGTTTTTT. This chain uses TRBV7-3 with TRBJ2-2; 7 bases map to TRBD2. The J segment lost 6 bases and the V segment lost 1 base, leaving 14 bases of the junction unmatched. Germline CDR1 and CDR2: SGHTA and FQGTGA. This CDR3 spans 18 amino acids.

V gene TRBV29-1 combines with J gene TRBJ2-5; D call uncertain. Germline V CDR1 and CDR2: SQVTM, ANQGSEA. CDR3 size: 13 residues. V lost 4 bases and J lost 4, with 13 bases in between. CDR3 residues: CSVVANVGETQYF. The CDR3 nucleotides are TGCAGCGTTGTCGCAAACGTCGGAGAGACCCAGTACTTC.

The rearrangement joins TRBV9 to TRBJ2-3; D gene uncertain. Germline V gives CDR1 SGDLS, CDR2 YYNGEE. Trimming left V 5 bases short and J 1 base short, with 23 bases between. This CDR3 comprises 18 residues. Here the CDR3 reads CASSPSPFTEHGTDTQYF. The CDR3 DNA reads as TGTGCCAGCAGTCCAAGCCCCTTCACAGAACATGGCACAGATACGCAGTATTTT.

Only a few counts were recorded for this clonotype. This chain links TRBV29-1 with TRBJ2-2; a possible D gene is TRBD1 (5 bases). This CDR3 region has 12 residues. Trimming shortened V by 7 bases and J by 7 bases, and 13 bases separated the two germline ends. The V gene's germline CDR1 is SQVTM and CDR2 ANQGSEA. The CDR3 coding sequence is TGCAGCGGCGGCAGGGCGGTCGGGGAGCTGTTTTTT. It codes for CSGGRAVGELFF.

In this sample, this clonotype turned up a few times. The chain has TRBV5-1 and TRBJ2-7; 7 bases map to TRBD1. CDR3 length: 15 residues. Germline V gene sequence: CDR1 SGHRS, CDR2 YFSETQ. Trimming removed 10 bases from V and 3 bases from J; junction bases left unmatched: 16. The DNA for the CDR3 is TGCGCCGGTCGGGTGGGACCGGGACAGAACTACGAGCAGTACTTC. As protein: CAGRVGPGQNYEQYF.